The next 12 T cell receptor beta chains were all read from a single sample in a study of blood T cell repertoires in COVID-19. Only in-frame clones appear in the TCRdb table, and some are missing; sequencing was by immunoSEQ multiplex PCR. The data contain 63,000 or so clones, around 80% of them singletons. The sequenced sample consisted of peripheral blood. The receptor set was obtained from a human donor in a cohort sampled during active COVID-19.

The chain couples TRBV14 to TRBJ1-2, with TRBD1 as a possible D gene (6 bases). CDR3 size: 16 residues. Germline-derived CDR1 and CDR2 are SGHDN and FVKESK. Trimming stripped 1 base from V and 2 bases from J, with 14 bases between. CDR3 sequence: CASSQVPTDSNYGYTF. DNA of the CDR3: TGTGCCAGCAGCCAAGTCCCTACGGACAGCAACTATGGCTACACCTTC.

The gene calls are TRBV30 and TRBJ2-3; D is uncertain. This CDR3 is 12 amino acids long. CDR1 and CDR2 (germline): GTSNPN, SVGIG (reference sequence). Trimming stripped 7 bases from V and 0 bases from J, with 8 bases between. Here the CDR3 reads CASSTSTDTQYF. In DNA, the CDR3 is TGTGCCTCCTCTACTAGCACAGATACGCAGTATTTT.

The chain uses TRBV15 and TRBJ2-5; the D is unclear. V gave up 0 bases and J gave up 4 bases, with 6 bases separating them. Germline V lookup: CDR1 LNHNV, CDR2 YYDKDF (reference sequence). The CDR3 loop spans 13 amino acids. The CDR3 coding sequence is TGTGCCACCAGCAGAGATCGAGGAGAGACCCAGTACTTC. Translation: CATSRDRGETQYF.

This chain links TRBV4-2 with TRBJ2-3, with 9 bases fitting TRBD1. Unmatched junction bases numbered 6, after V lost 5 bases and J lost 3 bases. Germline V lookup: CDR1 LGHNA, CDR2 YNFKEQ. This CDR3 has 15 residues. Here the CDR3 reads CASSVDRGRTDTQYF. The CDR3 DNA reads TGTGCCAGCAGCGTTGACAGGGGGAGAACAGATACGCAGTATTTT.

This chain joins TRBV7-9 and TRBJ2-7, with 7 positions matching TRBD2. With V trimmed by 5 bases and J by 3 bases, 13 bases remained unmatched. Germline V gives CDR1 SEHNR, CDR2 FQNEAQ (reference sequence). This CDR3 has 16 amino acids. The DNA for the CDR3 is TGTGCCAGCAGCGCCTCTCGGGGGGTATCCTACTACGAGCAGTACTTC. Translating gives CASSASRGVSYYEQYF.

V and J are TRBV27 and TRBJ2-7; tentative D call: TRBD2 (5 bases). The V end was cut by 8 bases, the J end by 2 bases, with 10 bases between. This CDR3 region has 12 residues. CDR1 is MNHEY, CDR2 SMNVEV, per germline (reference sequence). The CDR3, as DNA: TGTGCCAGCGGGCTAGCTCCCTACGAGCAGTACTTC. It specifies CASGLAPYEQYF.

The CDR3 DNA reads as TGCGCCAGCAGCCGAGCAGGGGGAAGTAATTACGAGCAGTACTTC. Translation: CASSRAGGSNYEQYF. The chain carries TRBV5-1 and TRBJ2-7; 7 bases match TRBD1. The germline CDR1 and CDR2 sequences are SGHRS and YFSETQ. The junction had 11 bases not matched to a gene; V was cut back by 4 bases and J by 4 bases. There are 15 residues in the CDR3.

The rearrangement links TRBV28 to TRBJ2-1, with TRBD2 matching 9 bases. The CDR3 has 19 residues. Germline values: CDR1 MDHEN, CDR2 SYDVKM. V shed 2 bases and J 1 base; nucleotides not matched to a gene: 12. The chain's CDR3 is CASSLPRGSGRISYNEQFF. As DNA, the CDR3 is TGTGCCAGCAGTTTACCCCGTGGTAGCGGGAGAATTTCCTACAATGAGCAGTTCTTC. The entire variable domain, with the rest obtained from reference TRBV28 and TRBJ2-1, is as follows: DVKVTQSSRYLVKRTGEKVFLECVQDMDHENMFWYRQDPGLGLRLIYFSYDVKMKEKGDIPEGYSVSREKKERFSLILESASTNQTSMYLCASSLPRGSGRISYNEQFFGPGTRLTVL.

The V gene is TRBV5-4, the J gene TRBJ1-6, with 7 bases fitting TRBD1. V lost 0 bases to trimming and J lost 12 bases; unmatched junction nucleotides: 9. Germline V gene sequence: CDR1 SGHNT, CDR2 YYREEE (reference sequence). The CDR3 has 15 residues. CDR3 region: CASSLETGFNEPLHF. As DNA, the CDR3 is TGTGCCAGCAGCTTGGAGACAGGGTTTAACGAACCCCTCCACTTT. The full variable domain, with the rest looked up from reference TRBV5-4 and TRBJ1-6, is ETGVTQSPTHLIKTRGQQVTLRCSSQSGHNTVSWYQQALGQGPQFIFQYYREEENGRGNFPPRFSGLQFPNYSSELNVNALELDDSALYLCASSLETGFNEPLHFGNGTRLTVT.

The gene calls are TRBV7-9 and TRBJ1-2; no definite D call. CDR3 size: 17 residues. Germline CDR1 and CDR2: SEHNR and FQNEAQ (reference sequence). Trimming took off 0 bases at V and 1 base at J, with 15 bases between the two ends. The CDR3 loop reads CASSLAVGQTLNYGYTF. The CDR3 nucleotides are TGTGCCAGCAGCTTAGCGGTGGGCCAAACCCTTAACTATGGCTACACCTTC.

The chain joins TRBV4-3 to TRBJ1-1; D is uncertain. Between the trimmed V and J ends, which lost 0 bases and 10 bases, there was a span of 12 bases. Germline V gives CDR1 LGHNA, CDR2 YSLEER. The CDR3 consists of 13 residues. This chain's CDR3 is CASSQDVAVRAFF. CDR3 nucleotides: TGCGCCAGCAGCCAAGATGTGGCGGTAAGAGCTTTCTTT.

The chain recombines TRBV3-1 (or the pseudogene TRBV3-2) with TRBJ1-3; no clear D. CDR3 size: 13 residues. The ends were cut back, 1 base at V and 4 bases at J, with 5 bases in the middle. From germline, CDR1 is LGHDT and CDR2 YNNKEL (reference sequence). CDR3 region: CASSQGGGNTIYF. The CDR3 DNA is TGTGCCAGCAGCCAAGGAGGGGGAAACACCATATATTTT.